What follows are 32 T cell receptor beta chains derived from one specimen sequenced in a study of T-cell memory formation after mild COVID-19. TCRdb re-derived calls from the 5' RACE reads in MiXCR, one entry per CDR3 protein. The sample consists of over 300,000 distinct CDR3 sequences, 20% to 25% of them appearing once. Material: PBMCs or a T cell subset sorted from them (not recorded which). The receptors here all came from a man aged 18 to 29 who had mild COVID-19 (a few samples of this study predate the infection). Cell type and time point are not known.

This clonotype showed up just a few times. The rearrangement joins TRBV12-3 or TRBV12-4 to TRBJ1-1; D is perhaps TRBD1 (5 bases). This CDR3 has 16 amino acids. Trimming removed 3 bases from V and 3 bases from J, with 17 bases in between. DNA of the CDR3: TGTGCCAGCAGTTTCCCGCAGCACGTAGGGGACACTGAAGCTTTCTTT. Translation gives CASSFPQHVGDTEAFF.

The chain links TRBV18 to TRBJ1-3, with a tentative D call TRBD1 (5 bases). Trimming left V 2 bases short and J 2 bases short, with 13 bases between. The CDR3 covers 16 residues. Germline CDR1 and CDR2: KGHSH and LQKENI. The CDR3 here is CASSPTPGTAGNTIYF. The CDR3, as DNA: TGTGCCAGCTCACCAACCCCAGGGACGGCTGGAAACACCATATATTTT.

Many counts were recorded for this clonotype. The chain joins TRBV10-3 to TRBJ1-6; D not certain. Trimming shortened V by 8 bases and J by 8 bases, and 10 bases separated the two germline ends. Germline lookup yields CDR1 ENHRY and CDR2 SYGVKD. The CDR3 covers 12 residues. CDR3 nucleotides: TGTGCCATCGGCGGATCGGATTCACCCCTCCACTTT. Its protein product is CAIGGSDSPLHF.

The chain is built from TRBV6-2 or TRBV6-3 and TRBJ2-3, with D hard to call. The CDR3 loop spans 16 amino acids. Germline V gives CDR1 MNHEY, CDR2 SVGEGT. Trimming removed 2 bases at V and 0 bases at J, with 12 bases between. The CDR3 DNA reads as TGTGCCAGCAGTTACGGGCTTGACTCTAGCACAGATACGCAGTATTTT. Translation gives CASSYGLDSSTDTQYF.

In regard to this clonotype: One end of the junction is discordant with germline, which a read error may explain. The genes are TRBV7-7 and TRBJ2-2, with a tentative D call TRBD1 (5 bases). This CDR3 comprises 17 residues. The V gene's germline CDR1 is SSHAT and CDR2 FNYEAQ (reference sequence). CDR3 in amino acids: CASSLDSAYSNTGELFF. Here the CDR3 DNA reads TGTGCTAGCAGCTTAGACAGCGCATACTCGAACACCGGGGAGCTGTTTTTT.

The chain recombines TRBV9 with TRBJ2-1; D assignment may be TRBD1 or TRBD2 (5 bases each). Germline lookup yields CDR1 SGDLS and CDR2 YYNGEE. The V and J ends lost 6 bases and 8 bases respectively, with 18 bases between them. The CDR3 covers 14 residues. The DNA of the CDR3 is TGTGCCAGCAATTTGGGGCAGGGAGTCCATGAGCAGTTCTTC. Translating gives CASNLGQGVHEQFF.

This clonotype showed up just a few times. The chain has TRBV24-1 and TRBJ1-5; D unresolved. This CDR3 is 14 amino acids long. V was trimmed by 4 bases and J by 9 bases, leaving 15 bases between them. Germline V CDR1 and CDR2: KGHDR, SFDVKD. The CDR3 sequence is CATSDGLISRPQHF. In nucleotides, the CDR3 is TGTGCCACCAGTGACGGTCTGATTAGCAGGCCCCAGCATTTT.

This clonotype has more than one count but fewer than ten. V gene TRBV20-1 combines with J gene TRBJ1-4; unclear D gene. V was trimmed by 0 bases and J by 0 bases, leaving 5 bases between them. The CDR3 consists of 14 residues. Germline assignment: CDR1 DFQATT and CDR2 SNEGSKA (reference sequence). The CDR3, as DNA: TGCAGTGCTAGAGAAAAGTCAACTAATGAAAAACTGTTTTTT. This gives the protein CSAREKSTNEKLFF.

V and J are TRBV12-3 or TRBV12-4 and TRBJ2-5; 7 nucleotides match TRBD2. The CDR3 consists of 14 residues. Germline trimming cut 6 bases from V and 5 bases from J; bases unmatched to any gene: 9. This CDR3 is CASRPGLEVETQYF. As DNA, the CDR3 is TGTGCCAGCAGACCCGGACTAGAGGTGGAGACCCAGTACTTC.

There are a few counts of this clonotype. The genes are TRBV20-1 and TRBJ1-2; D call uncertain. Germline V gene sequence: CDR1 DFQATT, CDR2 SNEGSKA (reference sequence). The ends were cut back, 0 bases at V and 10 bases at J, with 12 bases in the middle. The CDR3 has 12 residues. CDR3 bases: TGCAGTGCTAGAGAGGCGGTCTGGGTCTACACCTTC. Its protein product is CSAREAVWVYTF.

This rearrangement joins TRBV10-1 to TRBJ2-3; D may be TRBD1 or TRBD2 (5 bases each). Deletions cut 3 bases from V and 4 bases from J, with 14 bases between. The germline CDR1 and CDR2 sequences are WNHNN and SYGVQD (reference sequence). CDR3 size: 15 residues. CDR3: CASSDASRGADTQYF. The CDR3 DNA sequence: TGCGCCAGCAGTGATGCCAGCCGGGGCGCAGATACGCAGTATTTT.

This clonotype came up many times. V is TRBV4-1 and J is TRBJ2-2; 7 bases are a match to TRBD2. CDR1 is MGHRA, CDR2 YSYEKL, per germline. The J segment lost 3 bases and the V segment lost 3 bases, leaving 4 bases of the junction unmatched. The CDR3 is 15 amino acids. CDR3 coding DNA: TGCGCCAGCAGCCAGGGGGAGGGTTACACCGGGGAGCTGTTTTTT. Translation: CASSQGEGYTGELFF.

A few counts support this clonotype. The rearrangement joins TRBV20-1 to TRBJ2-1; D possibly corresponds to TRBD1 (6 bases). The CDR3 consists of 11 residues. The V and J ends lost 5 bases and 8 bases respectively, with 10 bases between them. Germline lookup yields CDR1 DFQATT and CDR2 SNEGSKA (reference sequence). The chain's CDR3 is CSALGADEQFF. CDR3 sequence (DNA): TGCAGTGCTCTGGGGGCGGATGAGCAGTTCTTC.

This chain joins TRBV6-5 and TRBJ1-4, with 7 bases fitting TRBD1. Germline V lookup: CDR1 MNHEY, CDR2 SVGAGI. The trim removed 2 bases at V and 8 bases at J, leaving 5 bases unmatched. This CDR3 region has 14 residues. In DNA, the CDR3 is TGTGCCAGCAGTTACGGGCAGGGGGGCGAAAAACTGTTTTTT. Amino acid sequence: CASSYGQGGEKLFF.

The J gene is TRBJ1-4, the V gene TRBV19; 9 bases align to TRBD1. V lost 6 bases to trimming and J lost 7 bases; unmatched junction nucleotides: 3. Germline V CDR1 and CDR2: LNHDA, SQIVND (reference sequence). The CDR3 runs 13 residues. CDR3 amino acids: CASSRDRAEKLFF. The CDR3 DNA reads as TGTGCCAGTAGCCGGGACAGGGCTGAAAAACTGTTTTTT.

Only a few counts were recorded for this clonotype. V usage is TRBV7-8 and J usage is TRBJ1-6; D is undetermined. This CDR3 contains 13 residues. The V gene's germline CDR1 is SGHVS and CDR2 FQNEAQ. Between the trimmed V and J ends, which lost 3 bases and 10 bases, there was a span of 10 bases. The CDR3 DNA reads TGTGCCAGCAGCTTTACGACCCAATCACCCCTCCACTTT. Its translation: CASSFTTQSPLHF. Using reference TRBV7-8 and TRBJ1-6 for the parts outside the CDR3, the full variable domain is GAGVSQSPRYKVAKRGQDVALRCDPISGHVSLFWYQQALGQGPEFLTYFQNEAQLDKSGLPSDRFFAERPEGSVSTLKIQRTQQEDSAVYLCASSFTTQSPLHFGNGTRLTVT.

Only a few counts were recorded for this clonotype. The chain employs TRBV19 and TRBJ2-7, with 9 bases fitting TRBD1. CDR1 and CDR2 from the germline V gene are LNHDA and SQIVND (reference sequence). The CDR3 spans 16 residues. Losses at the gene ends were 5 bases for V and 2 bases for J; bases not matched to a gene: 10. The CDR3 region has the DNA TGTGCCAGTAGTCCTACCGGGACAGGGAACACCTACGAGCAGTACTTC. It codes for CASSPTGTGNTYEQYF.

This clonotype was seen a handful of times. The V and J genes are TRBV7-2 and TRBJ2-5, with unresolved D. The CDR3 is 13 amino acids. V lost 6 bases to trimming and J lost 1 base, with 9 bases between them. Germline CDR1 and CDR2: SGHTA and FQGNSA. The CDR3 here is CASSLSGQETQYF. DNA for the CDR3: TGTGCCAGCAGTTTATCGGGCCAAGAGACCCAGTACTTC.

CDR3 in DNA: TGTGCCACCAGTGATACAGGGAGTGGAGATACGCAGTATTTT. Protein: CATSDTGSGDTQYF. The gene calls are TRBV24-1 and TRBJ2-3, with D tentatively TRBD1 (6 bases). Trimming took off 3 bases at V and 5 bases at J, with 11 bases between the two ends. CDR3 length: 14 amino acids. CDR1 and CDR2 from the germline V gene are KGHDR and SFDVKD.

The CDR3 is CASSGGSYSSTDTQYF. CDR3 in DNA: TGCGCCAGCAGCGGTGGGTCCTACTCCAGCACAGATACGCAGTATTTT. The genes are TRBV5-1 and TRBJ2-3; D ambiguous. The CDR3 contains 16 residues. Germline V gives CDR1 SGHRS, CDR2 YFSETQ. V was cut by 4 bases and J by 0 bases, with 15 bases left in between.

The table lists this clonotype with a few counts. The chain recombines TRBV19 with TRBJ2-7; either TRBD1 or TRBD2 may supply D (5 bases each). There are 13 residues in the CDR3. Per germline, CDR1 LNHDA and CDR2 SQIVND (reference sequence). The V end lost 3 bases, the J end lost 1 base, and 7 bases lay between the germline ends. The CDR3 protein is CASSMGPSYEQYV. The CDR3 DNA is TGTGCCAGTAGTATGGGACCGTCCTACGAGCAGTACGTC.

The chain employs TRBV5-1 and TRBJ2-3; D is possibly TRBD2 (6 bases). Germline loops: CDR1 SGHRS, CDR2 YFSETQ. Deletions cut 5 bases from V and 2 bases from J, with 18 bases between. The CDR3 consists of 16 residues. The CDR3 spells CASRRVGGLNTDTQYF. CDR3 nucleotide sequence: TGCGCCAGCAGGAGGGTCGGGGGATTGAACACAGATACGCAGTATTTT.

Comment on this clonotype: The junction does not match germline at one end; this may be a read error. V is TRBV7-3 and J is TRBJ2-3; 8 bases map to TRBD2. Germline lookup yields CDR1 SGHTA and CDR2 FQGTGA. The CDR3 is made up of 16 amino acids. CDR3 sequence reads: CASSLSQRGFTDTQYF. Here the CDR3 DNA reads TGTGCAAGCAGCTTATCCCAGCGGGGGTTTACTGATACGCAGTATTTT.

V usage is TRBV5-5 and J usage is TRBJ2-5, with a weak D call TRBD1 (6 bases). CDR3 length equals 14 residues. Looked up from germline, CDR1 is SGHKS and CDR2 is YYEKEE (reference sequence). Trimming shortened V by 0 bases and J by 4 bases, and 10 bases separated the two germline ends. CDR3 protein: CASSLVGAAETQYF. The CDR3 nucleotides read TGTGCCAGCAGCTTGGTGGGGGCCGCAGAGACCCAGTACTTC.

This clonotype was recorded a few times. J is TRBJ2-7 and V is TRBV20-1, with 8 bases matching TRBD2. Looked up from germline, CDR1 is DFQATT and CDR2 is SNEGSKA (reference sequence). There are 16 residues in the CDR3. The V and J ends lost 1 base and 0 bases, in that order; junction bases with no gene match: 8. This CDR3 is CSARGGAGDLSYEQYF. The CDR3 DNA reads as TGCAGTGCTAGAGGGGGAGCGGGGGACCTCTCCTACGAGCAGTACTTC.

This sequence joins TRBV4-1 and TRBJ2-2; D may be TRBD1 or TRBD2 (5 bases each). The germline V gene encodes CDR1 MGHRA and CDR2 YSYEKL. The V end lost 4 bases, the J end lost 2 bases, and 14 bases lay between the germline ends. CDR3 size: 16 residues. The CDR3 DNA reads TGCGCCAGCAGCCTTGGGACCCTCGCAAACACCGGGGAGCTGTTTTTT. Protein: CASSLGTLANTGELFF.

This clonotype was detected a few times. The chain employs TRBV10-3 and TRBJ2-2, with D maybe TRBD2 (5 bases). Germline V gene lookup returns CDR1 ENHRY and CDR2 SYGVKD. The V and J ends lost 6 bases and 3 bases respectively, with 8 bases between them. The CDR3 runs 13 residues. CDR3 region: CAISGDYTGELFF. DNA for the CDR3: TGTGCCATCAGCGGGGATTACACCGGGGAGCTGTTTTTT.

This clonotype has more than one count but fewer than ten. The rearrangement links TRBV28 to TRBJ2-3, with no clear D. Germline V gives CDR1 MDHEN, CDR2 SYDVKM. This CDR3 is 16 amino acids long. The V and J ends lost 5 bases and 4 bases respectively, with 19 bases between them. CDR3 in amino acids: CASSVLPRRLSDTQYF. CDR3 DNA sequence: TGTGCCAGCAGTGTACTACCAAGGAGACTGTCAGATACGCAGTATTTT.

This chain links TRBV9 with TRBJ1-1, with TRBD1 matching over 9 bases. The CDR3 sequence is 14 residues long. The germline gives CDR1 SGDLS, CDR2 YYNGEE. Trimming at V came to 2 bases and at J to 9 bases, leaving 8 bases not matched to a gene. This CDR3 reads CASSVGTGSFQAFF. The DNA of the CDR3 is TGTGCCAGCAGCGTCGGGACAGGGTCTTTTCAAGCTTTCTTT.

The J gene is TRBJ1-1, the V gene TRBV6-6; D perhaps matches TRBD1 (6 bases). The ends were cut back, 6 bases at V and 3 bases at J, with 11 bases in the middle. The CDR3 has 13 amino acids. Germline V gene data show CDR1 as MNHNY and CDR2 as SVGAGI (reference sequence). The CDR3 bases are TGTGCCAGCAGGTTACAGGGCGACACTGAAGCTTTCTTT. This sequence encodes CASRLQGDTEAFF.

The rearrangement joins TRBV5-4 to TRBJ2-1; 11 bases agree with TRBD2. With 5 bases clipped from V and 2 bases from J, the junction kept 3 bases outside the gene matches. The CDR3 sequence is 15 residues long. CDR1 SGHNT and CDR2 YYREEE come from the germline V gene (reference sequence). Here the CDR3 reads CASSSGLAAYNEQFF. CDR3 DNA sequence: TGTGCCAGCAGTTCGGGACTAGCGGCCTACAATGAGCAGTTCTTC.

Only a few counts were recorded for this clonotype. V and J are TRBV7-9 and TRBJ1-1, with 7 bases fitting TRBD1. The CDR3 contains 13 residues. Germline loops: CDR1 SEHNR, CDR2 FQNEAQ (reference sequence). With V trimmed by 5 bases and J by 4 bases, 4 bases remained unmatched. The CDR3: CASSLDRITEAFF. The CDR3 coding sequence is TGTGCCAGCAGCCTGGACAGGATCACTGAAGCTTTCTTT.